This T cell receptor beta chain was recorded in a study of CD8+ T cells in alopecia areata. RNA extraction and reverse transcription yielded cDNA as sequencing template. The protocol was immunoSEQ multiplex PCR, while the TCRdb copy is restricted to in-frame clones and leaves out a portion. The table includes around 250,000 clones, 67% detected once. The CDR3 consists of 12 residues. Germline V gives CDR1 SGHTS, CDR2 YDEGEE. Trimming took 4 bases from V and 9 from J, leaving 11 bases between them. The sample was CD4+ T cells sorted from blood, taken at week 0. This chain connects TRBV5-8 to TRBJ2-4; D not resolved. The clonotype was recovered from a human donor with alopecia areata. CDR3 sequence (DNA): TGTGCCAGCAGCCCTGTTCGGGCCATTCAGTACTTC. Translation: CASSPVRAIQYF.